This T cell receptor (beta chain) was captured by sequencing in a study of T-cell reconstitution after alpha-beta-depleted transplantation in children. Findings of the study overall: Fresh T-cell production supplied most of the T-cell counts and diversity seen one year after transplant. Elevated TCRbeta diversity at day 60 was traced, in some patients, to surviving recipient T cells and thymic progenitors. Alpha-beta T cells present about two months after transplant were reported to originate from several hundred expanded graft clones.

This sample's TCRbeta library carried unique molecular identifier barcodes. A single record per CDR3 protein comes from TCRdb applying MiXCR to the PCR reads. The data contain around 800,000 distinct CDR3 sequences, 15% to 20% of them singletons. Notes on this clonotype: Its specificity is unknown.

The CDR3 runs 17 residues. The V gene's germline CDR1 is SGHNT and CDR2 YYREEE (reference sequence). The V and J ends lost 4 bases and 3 bases, in that order; junction bases with no gene match: 14. This TCR came from a male patient aged 10 to 17 who had a stem cell transplant for acute lymphoblastic leukemia, so the T cells may come from the graft donor. The rearrangement uses TRBV5-4 and TRBJ2-3, with TRBD2 matching 7 bases. Specimen: PBMCs, mostly from graft donor cells, collected 360 days after TCRalphabeta/CD19-depleted stem cell transplant. The DNA of the CDR3 is TGTGCCAGCAGCCCCGGCCGGGGAGGGAGAGGGACAGATACGCAGTATTTT. It yields the protein CASSPGRGGRGTDTQYF.